These 12 T cell receptor beta chains were sequenced from one sample in a study of T cell repertoires in cytomegalovirus infection. TCRdb re-derived calls from the reads in MiXCR, one entry per CDR3 protein. The sample shows around 740,000 distinct CDR3 sequences, approximately 40% of them seen only once. The sample taken for sequencing was PBMCs. Receptors originate from a human donor in good health (CMV status not recorded). Some clones in this sample may be carry-over from other donors' samples.

This chain uses TRBV29-1 with TRBJ1-2; 9 nucleotides match TRBD1. The V and J ends lost 2 bases and 7 bases, in that order; junction bases with no gene match: 5. Germline CDR1 is SQVTM and CDR2 is ANQGSEA. The length of the CDR3 is 13 residues. This chain's CDR3 is CSVERDRARGYTF. The CDR3 bases are TGCAGCGTTGAAAGGGACAGGGCTCGTGGCTACACCTTC.

The J gene is TRBJ1-1, the V gene TRBV7-2; D gene uncertain. V was cut by 11 bases and J by 7 bases, with 17 bases left in between. Germline V gene lookup returns CDR1 SGHTA and CDR2 FQGNSA. The CDR3 contains 12 residues. This chain's CDR3 is CAGGRLEGEAFF. The CDR3 nucleotides are TGTGCCGGAGGGCGGTTGGAAGGTGAAGCTTTCTTT. Full variable domain (outside the CDR3, taken from reference TRBV7-2 and TRBJ1-1): GAGVSQSPSNKVTEKGKDVELRCDPISGHTALYWYRQSLGQGLEFLIYFQGNSAPDKSGLPSDRFSAERTGGSVSTLTIQRTQQEDSAVYLCAGGRLEGEAFFGQGTRLTVV.

This clonotype was seen a handful of times. The chain uses TRBV20-1 and TRBJ1-4; TRBD1 might be the D (6 bases). Trimming cost V 6 bases and J 4 bases, with 21 bases left between them. The CDR3 contains 16 residues. The V gene's germline CDR1 is DFQATT and CDR2 SNEGSKA (reference sequence). The CDR3 loop reads CSALPVQGVSNEKLFF. The CDR3 DNA is TGCAGTGCCCTACCGGTACAGGGAGTTAGTAATGAAAAACTGTTTTTT.

The chain is built from TRBV19 and TRBJ2-7; 8 bases align to TRBD1. The CDR3 totals 14 residues. With V trimmed by 3 bases and J by 4 bases, 5 bases remained unmatched. Germline CDR1 is LNHDA and CDR2 is SQIVND (reference sequence). The chain's CDR3 is CASSMATGVYEQYF. The CDR3 coding sequence is TGTGCCAGTAGTATGGCGACAGGGGTGTACGAGCAGTACTTC.

This clonotype came up a few times. The chain couples TRBV6-5 to TRBJ2-7, with 7 bases lining up with TRBD1. V trimming: 6 bases; J trimming: 2 bases; junction bases outside the gene matches: 7. The CDR3 covers 14 residues. CDR1 MNHEY and CDR2 SVGAGI come from the germline V gene. CDR3 nucleotide sequence: TGTGCCAGCAGACCGACAGGGATAGCCTACGAGCAGTACTTC. Translation: CASRPTGIAYEQYF.

This chain connects TRBV27 to TRBJ2-1, with TRBD2 identical over 9 bases. V lost 1 base, J lost 9 bases, and 16 bases stayed unmatched. The CDR3 contains 18 residues. Germline values: CDR1 MNHEY, CDR2 SMNVEV (reference sequence). The CDR3 here is CASSLFTPRAGGGGEQFF. In nucleotides, the CDR3 is TGTGCCAGCAGTTTATTCACCCCTAGAGCGGGGGGTGGTGGTGAGCAGTTCTTC.

The V call is TRBV4-2, the J call TRBJ2-7; TRBD2 matches 11 bases. This CDR3 spans 17 amino acids. With 0 bases clipped from V and 3 bases from J, the junction kept 7 bases outside the gene matches. Germline V gene data show CDR1 as LGHNA and CDR2 as YNFKEQ. The DNA for the CDR3 is TGTGCCAGCAGCCAAGATTTCGGGACTAGCGGAATCTACGAGCAGTACTTC. Encoded protein: CASSQDFGTSGIYEQYF.

This clonotype has a single count. One junction end does not reproduce the germline sequence, and a read error may be involved. V is TRBV29-1 and J is TRBJ2-3; D possibly matches TRBD1 or TRBD2 (6 bases each). There are 14 residues in the CDR3. The germline gives CDR1 SQVTM, CDR2 ANQGSEA. The CDR3 sequence is CSANRDFSTGTQYF. CDR3 bases: TGCAGCGCGAACAGGGACTTTAGCACAGGTACGCAGTATTTT.

The J gene is TRBJ1-2, the V gene TRBV28; D remains ambiguous. Trimming left V 2 bases short and J 2 bases short, with 9 bases between. Looked up from germline, CDR1 is MDHEN and CDR2 is SYDVKM. There are 14 residues in the CDR3. The CDR3 here is CASSLKGPNYGYTF. DNA for the CDR3: TGTGCCAGCAGTTTAAAGGGTCCCAACTATGGCTACACCTTC.

This clonotype was observed at least ten times. V is TRBV7-2 and J is TRBJ2-5; 8 nucleotides line up with TRBD1. In germline, CDR1 is SGHTA, CDR2 FQGNSA. The CDR3 sequence is 15 residues long. The trim removed 3 bases at V and 5 bases at J, leaving 8 bases unmatched. This chain's CDR3 is CASSFDRGSTETQYF. The CDR3 region has the DNA TGTGCCAGCAGCTTTGACAGGGGCTCGACGGAGACCCAGTACTTC.

V is TRBV7-2 and J is TRBJ2-1; no clear D gene. The CDR3 contains 12 residues. The germline gives CDR1 SGHTA, CDR2 FQGNSA. V was pared by 2 bases and J by 13 bases, with 12 bases between. The CDR3 spells CASSLRGIFQFF. CDR3 bases: TGTGCCAGCAGCTTACGTGGGATTTTTCAGTTCTTC.

This clonotype has more than one count but fewer than ten. This rearrangement joins TRBV6-6 to TRBJ1-2, with a weak D call TRBD1 (6 bases). This CDR3 has 14 amino acids. In germline, CDR1 is MNHNY, CDR2 SVGAGI (reference sequence). The ends were cut back, 0 bases at V and 2 bases at J, with 7 bases in the middle. CDR3 loop: CASSYSDRNYGYTF. The CDR3 coding sequence is TGTGCCAGCAGTTACTCGGACAGAAACTATGGCTACACCTTC.